The source of this TCR beta chain is a study of regulatory T cells in long-lasting Graves disease. Study information: In persistent Graves' disease, antithyroid drugs had been taken for over 5 years and TSH receptor antibodies stayed positive.

Germline V gene lookup returns CDR1 SGHRS and CDR2 YFSETQ. Unmatched junction bases numbered 12, after V lost 0 bases and J lost 6 bases. The CDR3 contains 18 residues. This clonotype has just a few counts. Its target is not known. The study's findings and limits: Fewer public clonotypes were shared by new patients (around 1,000) than by persistent patients (around 2,800). When disease was persistent, TRBV28, TRBJ1-2 and TRBJ2-5 were the favored segments.

Sample time point: persistent/refractory GD, antithyroid drugs over 5 years with positive TRAb. PBMC-derived RNA was used for the TCR library. Sequencing libraries for TCR beta were prepared with iRepertoire HTBI primers and Arm-PCR of CDR3 regions. TCRdb redid the calling of the multiplex PCR reads with MiXCR, one entry per CDR3 protein. The table lists about 460,000 distinct CDR3 sequences, 20% to 25% of them singletons. J is TRBJ2-1 and V is TRBV5-1; 10 positions match TRBD2. The source material was peripheral blood mononuclear cells (PBMCs), sampled when the disease was refractory, from a patient treated with antithyroid drugs. This sequence was found in a female donor with Graves disease. CDR3 bases: TGCGCCAGCAGCTTGGGCCCATTTAGCGGGAGGTGGGGCAATGAGCAGTTCTTC. This translates into CASSLGPFSGRWGNEQFF.